This TCR beta chain was profiled in a study of blood T cell repertoires in COVID-19. Study as a whole: Specimens from acute and convalescent COVID-19 originated in the United States, Italy and Spain.

Germline CDR1 reads SGDLS; CDR2 reads YYNGEE. J was trimmed by 6 bases and V by 3 bases; bases with no gene match: 9. The CDR3 has 15 residues. Only in-frame clones appear in the TCRdb table, and some are missing; sequencing was by immunoSEQ multiplex PCR. Of 210,000 or so clones listed, roughly 90% were seen once; the top ten hold roughly 2%. The rearrangement links TRBV9 to TRBJ1-1; TRBD1 matches 9 bases. The sample taken for sequencing was peripheral blood. The source is a man aged 35-49 years with active or convalescent COVID-19. The CDR3 DNA reads as TGTGCCAGCAGCGAGTGGGGACAGGGCTCTTCTGAAGCTTTCTTT. Residues: CASSEWGQGSSEAFF.